The 18 T cell receptor beta chains listed next were all sequenced from one sample in a study of blood T cell repertoires in COVID-19. The data were produced by immunoSEQ multiplex PCR, yet TCRdb's version contains in-frame clones alone and is incomplete. The sample yields 15,000 to 20,000 clones, 65% to 90% seen once. Sequences were obtained from peripheral blood. All receptors derive from a man older than 75 with acute or convalescent COVID-19.

This chain joins TRBV19 and TRBJ2-2; 9 bases agree with TRBD2. The trim removed 4 bases at V and 4 bases at J, leaving 10 bases unmatched. This CDR3 is 17 amino acids long. The germline V gene encodes CDR1 LNHDA and CDR2 SQIVND (reference sequence). The CDR3 protein is CASSKSGGPGFTGELFF. As DNA, the CDR3 is TGTGCCAGTAGTAAGAGCGGGGGGCCAGGTTTCACCGGGGAGCTGTTTTTT.

The chain is built from TRBV4-3 and TRBJ1-2, with 9 bases lining up with TRBD1. Germline assignment: CDR1 LGHNA and CDR2 YSLEER. This CDR3 has 13 amino acids. V lost 3 bases and J lost 6; bases outside the gene matches: 2. The CDR3 bases are TGCGCCAGCAGCCAGGGACAGGGCAATGGCTACACCTTC. Encoded protein: CASSQGQGNGYTF.

The chain employs TRBV6-2 or TRBV6-3 and TRBJ2-2; D unresolved. Trimming took 6 bases from V and 4 from J, leaving 12 bases between them. The CDR3 consists of 14 residues. Germline assignment: CDR1 MNHEY and CDR2 SVGEGT. Here the CDR3 DNA reads TGTGCCAGCAGCCTACCCACGGGCACCGGGGAGCTGTTTTTT. Translating it yields CASSLPTGTGELFF.

The chain joins TRBV2 to TRBJ2-6; 7 bases line up with TRBD1. The CDR3 is 17 amino acids. CDR1 is SNHLY and CDR2 is FYNNEI in the germline V gene. J lost 2 bases, V lost 4 bases, and 8 bases had no gene match. The CDR3 region has the DNA TGTGCCAGCAGTGCCAACGACAGGGCAGCTGGGGCCAACGTCCTGACTTTC. It translates to CASSANDRAAGANVLTF. Full variable domain (missing parts from reference TRBV2 and TRBJ2-6): EPEVTQTPSHQVTQMGQEVILRCVPISNHLYFYWYRQILGQKVEFLVSFYNNEISEKSEIFDDQFSVERPDGSNFTLKIRSTKLEDSAMYFCASSANDRAAGANVLTFGAGSRLTVL.

On this clone: Because the CDR3's place on the DNA is in doubt, the DNA is left out and the CDR3 is given as listed by TCRdb. The rearrangement joins TRBV21-1 to TRBJ2-1; the table's D call of TRBD1 was not tested on the DNA. TRBV21-1 is listed as a pseudogene. The CDR3 contains 20 residues when both ends are counted. The CDR3 loop reads CASSGVGTGAWMSSYNEQFF.

This sequence joins TRBV6-1 and TRBJ1-1; D possibly corresponds to TRBD1 (6 bases). The length of the CDR3 is 14 residues. CDR1 and CDR2 from the germline V gene are MNHNS and SASEGT. Trimming took off 3 bases at V and 7 bases at J, with 15 bases between the two ends. As DNA, the CDR3 is TGTGCCAGCAGTGACCGGGGGGGGGCTGTTGAAGCTTTCTTT. This gives the protein CASSDRGGAVEAFF.

This clone was seen more than once but under ten times. This chain links TRBV4-2 with TRBJ1-4; weak D call: TRBD1 (6 bases). CDR3 size: 17 residues. CDR1 LGHNA and CDR2 YNFKEQ come from the germline V gene. V was pared by 4 bases and J by 0 bases, with 15 bases between. CDR3 residues: CASSRQGIFATNEKLFF. DNA of the CDR3: TGTGCCAGCAGCCGCCAGGGGATATTTGCAACTAATGAAAAACTGTTTTTT.

This clone was detected once. The gene calls are TRBV30 and TRBJ1-3; D possibly corresponds to TRBD1 (5 bases). Germline V gene data show CDR1 as GTSNPN and CDR2 as SVGIG (reference sequence). The CDR3 spans 16 residues. With 1 base removed from V and 0 bases from J, the gap between germline ends came to 13 bases. CDR3 coding DNA: TGTGCCTGGAGTGGCGGGGCAGGTTTCTCTGGAAACACCATATATTTT. Translating it yields CAWSGGAGFSGNTIYF. Full variable domain (missing parts from reference TRBV30 and TRBJ1-3): SQTIHQWPATLVQPVGSPLSLECTVEGTSNPNLYWYRQAAGRGLQLLFYSVGIGQISSEVPQNLSASRPQDRQFILSSKKLLLSDSGFYLCAWSGGAGFSGNTIYFGEGSWLTVV.

The chain employs TRBV7-8 and TRBJ1-1, with D possibly matching TRBD1 (6 bases). The CDR3 sequence is 12 residues long. The germline V and J ends were trimmed by 7 bases and 5 bases, with 11 bases remaining between them. CDR1 and CDR2 from the germline V gene are SGHVS and FQNEAQ. Here the CDR3 DNA reads TGTGCCAGCACCCAGGGGTTGACTGAAGCTTTCTTT. Residues: CASTQGLTEAFF.

This clone has just one count. The chain carries TRBV19 and TRBJ1-5, with TRBD1 identical over 9 bases. The V gene end was trimmed by 2 bases and the J gene end by 12 bases; junction bases not matched to a gene: 8. Germline V gene sequence: CDR1 LNHDA, CDR2 SQIVND (reference sequence). The CDR3 spans 14 residues. DNA of the CDR3: TGTGCCAGTAGTATAAGGGACAGGGTCCCTGGCCAGCATTTT. Protein sequence: CASSIRDRVPGQHF.

The rearrangement links TRBV6-2 or TRBV6-3 to TRBJ2-7, with TRBD1 as a possible D gene (6 bases). V gave up 5 bases and J gave up 0 bases, with 14 bases separating them. From germline, CDR1 is MNHEY and CDR2 SVGEGT. This CDR3 spans 15 amino acids. The CDR3 region is CASSPRQAFSYEQYF. DNA for the CDR3: TGTGCCAGCAGTCCCCGACAGGCGTTCTCCTACGAGCAGTACTTC.

Only a few counts were recorded for this clone. The chain carries TRBV5-4 and TRBJ1-6; the D gene is possibly TRBD1 (5 bases). From germline, CDR1 is SGHNT and CDR2 YYREEE (reference sequence). V lost 2 bases and J lost 5, with 14 bases in between. There are 16 residues in the CDR3. This CDR3 reads CASSLPGPLDNSPLHF. CDR3 DNA: TGTGCCAGCAGCTTACCAGGGCCCTTGGATAATTCACCCCTCCACTTT.

V gene TRBV28 combines with J gene TRBJ1-4; D possibly corresponds to TRBD1 (6 bases). Trimming removed 8 bases from V and 5 bases from J, with 9 bases in between. This CDR3 region has 12 residues. Germline values: CDR1 MDHEN, CDR2 SYDVKM. The CDR3, as DNA: TGTGCCAGCGGGCAGGGGAATGAAAAACTGTTTTTT. Encoded protein: CASGQGNEKLFF.

The rearrangement joins TRBV7-2 to TRBJ2-2, with 8 nucleotides matching TRBD2. CDR1 is SGHTA, CDR2 FQGNSA, per germline. This CDR3 spans 15 amino acids. V lost 5 bases, J lost 3 bases, and 5 bases stayed unmatched. The CDR3 region is CASSPNGGDTGELFF. The CDR3 nucleotides read TGTGCCAGCAGCCCAAACGGGGGGGACACCGGGGAGCTGTTTTTT.

This sequence joins TRBV25-1 and TRBJ1-6, with 7 bases matching TRBD1. With V trimmed by 0 bases and J by 2 bases, 1 base remained unmatched. CDR3 length: 16 amino acids. From germline, CDR1 is MGHDK and CDR2 SYGVNS. The CDR3 DNA is TGTGCCAGCAGTGAATACAGGGGGACCTATAATTCACCCCTCCACTTT. It codes for CASSEYRGTYNSPLHF.

The V gene is TRBV19, the J gene TRBJ1-4; a possible D gene is TRBD1 (6 bases). This CDR3 is 15 amino acids long. V gave up 3 bases and J gave up 7 bases, with 15 bases separating them. CDR1 is LNHDA and CDR2 is SQIVND in the germline V gene (reference sequence). This CDR3 reads CASSIISGAGEKLFF. CDR3 bases: TGTGCCAGTAGTATCATTTCAGGGGCGGGTGAAAAACTGTTTTTT.

The chain links TRBV11-1 to TRBJ1-5, with D perhaps matching TRBD1 (5 bases). V was clipped by 2 bases and J by 4 bases, with 6 bases between them. CDR3 length: 13 residues. Looked up from germline, CDR1 is SGHAT and CDR2 is FQDESV (reference sequence). CDR3 loop: CASSLRGNQPQHF. The CDR3 DNA reads TGTGCCAGCAGCTTAAGGGGAAATCAGCCCCAGCATTTT.

This clone was seen once. The V gene is TRBV3-1 (or the pseudogene TRBV3-2), the J gene TRBJ1-4; D unresolved. Trimming removed 6 bases from V and 9 bases from J, with 17 bases in between. Germline CDR1 LGHDT, CDR2 YNNKEL (reference sequence). This CDR3 region has 14 residues. The CDR3 DNA sequence: TGTGCCAGCAGTCGCACACCGCCGGGGAAAAAACTGTTTTTT. It codes for CASSRTPPGKKLFF.